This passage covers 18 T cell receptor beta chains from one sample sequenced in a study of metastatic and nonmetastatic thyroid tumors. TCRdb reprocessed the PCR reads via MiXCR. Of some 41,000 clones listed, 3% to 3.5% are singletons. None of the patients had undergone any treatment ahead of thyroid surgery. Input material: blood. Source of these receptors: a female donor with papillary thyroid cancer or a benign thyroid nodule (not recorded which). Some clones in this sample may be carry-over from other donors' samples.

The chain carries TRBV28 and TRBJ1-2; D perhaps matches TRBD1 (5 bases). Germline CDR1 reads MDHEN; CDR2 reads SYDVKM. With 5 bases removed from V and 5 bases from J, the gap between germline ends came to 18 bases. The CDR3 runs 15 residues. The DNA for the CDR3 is TGTGCCAGCAGTCCCCAGGGACCGGGGAAATATGGCTACACCTTC. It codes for CASSPQGPGKYGYTF.

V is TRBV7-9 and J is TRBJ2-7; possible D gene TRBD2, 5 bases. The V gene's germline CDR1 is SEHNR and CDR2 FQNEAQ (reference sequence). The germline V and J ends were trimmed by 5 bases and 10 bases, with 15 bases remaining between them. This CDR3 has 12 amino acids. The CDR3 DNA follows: TGTGCCAGCAGCGCCCTCAGCGGCGATCAGTACGTC. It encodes CASSALSGDQYV.

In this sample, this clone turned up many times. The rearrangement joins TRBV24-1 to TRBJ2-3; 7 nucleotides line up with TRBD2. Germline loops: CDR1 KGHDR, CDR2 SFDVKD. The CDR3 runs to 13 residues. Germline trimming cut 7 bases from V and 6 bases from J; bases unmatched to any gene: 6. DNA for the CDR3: TGTGCCACCAGGGCCGGGGGGTTCGATACGCAGTATTTT. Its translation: CATRAGGFDTQYF.

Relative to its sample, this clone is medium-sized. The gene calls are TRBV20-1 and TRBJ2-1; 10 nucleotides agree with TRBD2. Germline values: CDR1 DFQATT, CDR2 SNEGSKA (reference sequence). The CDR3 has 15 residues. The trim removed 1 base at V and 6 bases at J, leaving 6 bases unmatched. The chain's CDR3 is CSARGEREGGNEQFF. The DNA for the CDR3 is TGCAGTGCTAGAGGGGAGCGGGAGGGGGGCAATGAGCAGTTCTTC.

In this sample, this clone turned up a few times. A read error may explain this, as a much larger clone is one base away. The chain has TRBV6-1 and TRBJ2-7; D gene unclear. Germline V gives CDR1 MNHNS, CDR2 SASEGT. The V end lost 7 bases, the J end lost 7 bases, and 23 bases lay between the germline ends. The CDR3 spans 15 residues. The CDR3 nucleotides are TGTGCCAGCACCCTACGCGTGAGCACTCCGGCGGAGCAGTACTTC. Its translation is CASTLRVSTPAEQYF.

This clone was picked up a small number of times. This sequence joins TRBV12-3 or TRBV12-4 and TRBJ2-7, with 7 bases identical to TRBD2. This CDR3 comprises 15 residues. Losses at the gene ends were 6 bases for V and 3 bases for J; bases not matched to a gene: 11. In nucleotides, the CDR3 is TGTGCCAGCAGCTCGAGAGTAGCGGGCAACTACGAGCAGTACTTC. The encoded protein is CASSSRVAGNYEQYF.

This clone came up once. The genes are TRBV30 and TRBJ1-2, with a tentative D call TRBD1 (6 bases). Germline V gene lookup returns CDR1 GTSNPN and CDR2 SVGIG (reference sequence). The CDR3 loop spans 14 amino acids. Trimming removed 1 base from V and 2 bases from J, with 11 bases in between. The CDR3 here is CAWSASDRNYGYTF. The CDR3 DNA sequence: TGTGCCTGGAGTGCCTCCGACAGGAACTATGGCTACACCTTC.

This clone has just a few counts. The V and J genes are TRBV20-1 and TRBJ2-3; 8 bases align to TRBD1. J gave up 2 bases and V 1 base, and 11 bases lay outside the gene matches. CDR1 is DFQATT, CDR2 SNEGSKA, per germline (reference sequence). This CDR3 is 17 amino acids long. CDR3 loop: CSARGMTGQVPTDTQYF. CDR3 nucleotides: TGCAGTGCTAGAGGAATGACGGGACAGGTACCCACAGATACGCAGTATTTT.

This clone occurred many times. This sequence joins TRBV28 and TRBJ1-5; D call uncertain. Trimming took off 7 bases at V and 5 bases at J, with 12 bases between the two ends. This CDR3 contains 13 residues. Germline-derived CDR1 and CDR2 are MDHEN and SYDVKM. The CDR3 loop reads CASTEYWDQPQHF. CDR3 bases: TGTGCCAGCACCGAATACTGGGATCAGCCCCAGCATTTT.

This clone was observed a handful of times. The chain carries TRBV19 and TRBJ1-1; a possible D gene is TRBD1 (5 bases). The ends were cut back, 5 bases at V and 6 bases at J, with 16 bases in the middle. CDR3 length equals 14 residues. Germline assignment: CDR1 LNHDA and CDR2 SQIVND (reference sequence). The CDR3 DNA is TGTGCCAGTAGTCCAAAAGCCCGGGGCGCTGAAGCTTTCTTT. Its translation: CASSPKARGAEAFF.

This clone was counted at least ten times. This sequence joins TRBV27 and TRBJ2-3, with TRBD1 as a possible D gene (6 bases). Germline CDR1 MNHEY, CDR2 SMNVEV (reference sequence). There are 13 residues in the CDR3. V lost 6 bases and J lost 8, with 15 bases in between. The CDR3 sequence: CASRGWGQLTQYF. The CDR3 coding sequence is TGTGCCAGCAGGGGGTGGGGGCAGCTTACGCAGTATTTT.

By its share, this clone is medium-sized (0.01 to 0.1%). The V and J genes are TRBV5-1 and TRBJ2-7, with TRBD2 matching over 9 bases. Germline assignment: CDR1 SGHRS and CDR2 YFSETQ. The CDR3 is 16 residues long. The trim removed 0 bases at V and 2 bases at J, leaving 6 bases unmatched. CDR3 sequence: CASSLGPKRGAYEQYF. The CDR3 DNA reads TGCGCCAGCAGCTTGGGGCCCAAGCGGGGGGCCTACGAGCAGTACTTC.

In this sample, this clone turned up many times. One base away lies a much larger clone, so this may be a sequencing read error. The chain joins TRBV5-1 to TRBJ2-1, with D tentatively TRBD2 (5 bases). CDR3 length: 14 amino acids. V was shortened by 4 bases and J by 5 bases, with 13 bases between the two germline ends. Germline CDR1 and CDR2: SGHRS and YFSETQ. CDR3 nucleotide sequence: TGCGCCAGCAGCCTCAGGACTGGGAACAATGAGCAGTTCTTC. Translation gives CASSLRTGNNEQFF.

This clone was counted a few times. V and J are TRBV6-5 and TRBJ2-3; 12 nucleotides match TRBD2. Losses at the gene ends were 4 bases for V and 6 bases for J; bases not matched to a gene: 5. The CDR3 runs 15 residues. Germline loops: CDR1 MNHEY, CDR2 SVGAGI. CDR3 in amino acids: CASSFASGRVDTQYF. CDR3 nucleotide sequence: TGTGCCAGCAGTTTCGCTAGCGGGAGGGTGGATACGCAGTATTTT.

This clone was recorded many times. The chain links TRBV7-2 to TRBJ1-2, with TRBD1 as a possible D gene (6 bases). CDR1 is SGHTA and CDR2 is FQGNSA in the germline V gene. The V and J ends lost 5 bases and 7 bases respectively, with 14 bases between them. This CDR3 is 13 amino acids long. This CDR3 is CASSPEGGSGYTF. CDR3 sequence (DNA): TGTGCCAGCAGCCCCGAAGGGGGGAGTGGCTACACCTTC.

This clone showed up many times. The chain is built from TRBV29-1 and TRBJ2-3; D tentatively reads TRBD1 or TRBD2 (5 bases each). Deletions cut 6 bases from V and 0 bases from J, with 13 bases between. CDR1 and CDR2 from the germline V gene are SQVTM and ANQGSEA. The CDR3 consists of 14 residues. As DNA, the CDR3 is TGCAGCGTCGGGACGCGGAAAAGCACAGATACGCAGTATTTT. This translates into CSVGTRKSTDTQYF.

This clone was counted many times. The CDR3 region has the DNA TGTGCCAGCGGGACAGGGAACACCGGGGAGCTGTTTTTT. Translation gives CASGTGNTGELFF. V usage is TRBV6-1 and J usage is TRBJ2-2; 8 bases are shared with TRBD1. The V gene's germline CDR1 is MNHNS and CDR2 SASEGT. The CDR3 has 13 amino acids. J gave up 1 base and V 8 bases, and 0 bases lay outside the gene matches.

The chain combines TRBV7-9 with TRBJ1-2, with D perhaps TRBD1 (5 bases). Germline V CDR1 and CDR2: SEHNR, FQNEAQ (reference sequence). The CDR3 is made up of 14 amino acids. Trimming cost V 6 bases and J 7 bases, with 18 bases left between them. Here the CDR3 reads CASRFGAGGPGYTF. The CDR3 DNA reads TGTGCCAGCAGATTCGGGGCCGGGGGTCCTGGCTACACCTTC.